Below, 5 T cell receptor beta chains from the same sample are listed, as sequenced in a study of beta chain features in type 1 diabetes. Every isolated RNA sample was fully reverse transcribed, so sequencing captured expressed TCRB transcripts. Produced via immunoSEQ multiplex PCR; TCRdb's table is partial and in-frame only. The sample consists of under 900,000 clones, roughly 17% of them appearing once. The sample was naive CD4+ T cells from blood. The origin of the receptors is a woman under 30 in good health.

CDR3 coding DNA: TGCGCCAGCAGCCAAGATCTCGCCCCTAAGTATGCGGGAGGGCCTCACGAGCAGTACTTC. Its protein product is CASSQDLAPKYAGGPHEQYF. V is TRBV4-3 and J is TRBJ2-7, with 9 bases fitting TRBD2. The ends lost 0 bases at V and 5 bases at J; junction bases unmatched: 20. This CDR3 spans 20 amino acids. CDR1 and CDR2 from the germline V gene are LGHNA and YSLEER.

This clone was detected a few times. Other DNA sequences within the sample encode an identical CDR3. The chain couples TRBV28 to TRBJ1-5; 10 bases align to TRBD1. V lost 5 bases, J lost 4 bases, and 2 bases stayed unmatched. Germline lookup yields CDR1 MDHEN and CDR2 SYDVKM. The CDR3 is made up of 14 amino acids. The CDR3 DNA sequence: TGTGCCAGCAGTCTGGGACAGGGGAATCAGCCCCAGCATTTT. This translates into CASSLGQGNQPQHF.

The genes are TRBV19 and TRBJ2-1; TRBD2 aligns across 8 bases. Germline CDR1 reads LNHDA; CDR2 reads SQIVND (reference sequence). This CDR3 contains 14 residues. V lost 1 base and J lost 6; bases outside the gene matches: 2. The CDR3 DNA sequence: TGTGCCAGTAGTATAGGCAGCGGGAGCAATGAGCAGTTCTTC. This sequence encodes CASSIGSGSNEQFF. Full variable domain (rest looked up from reference TRBV19 and TRBJ2-1): DGGITQSPKYLFRKEGQNVTLSCEQNLNHDAMYWYRQDPGQGLRLIYYSQIVNDFQKGDIAEGYSVSREKKESFPLTVTSAQKNPTAFYLCASSIGSGSNEQFFGPGTRLTVL.

The V call is TRBV7-9, the J call TRBJ2-7; 9 bases align to TRBD1. The V and J ends lost 4 bases and 7 bases, in that order; junction bases with no gene match: 17. The CDR3 is 17 residues long. The germline gives CDR1 SEHNR, CDR2 FQNEAQ (reference sequence). The CDR3 is CASSSIGRDRARREQYF. CDR3 DNA sequence: TGTGCCAGCAGCTCCATCGGCCGGGACAGGGCCCGGAGGGAGCAGTACTTC.

This clone was counted between two and nine times. The J gene is TRBJ1-1, the V gene TRBV2; D is perhaps TRBD1 (6 bases). There are 15 residues in the CDR3. V was cut by 6 bases and J by 10 bases, with 24 bases left in between. Germline V CDR1 and CDR2: SNHLY, FYNNEI. The CDR3 bases are TGTGCCAGCAGCGTAGGGGATGGGGGCCTGGTGAGAGCTTTCTTT. This codes for CASSVGDGGLVRAFF.